Below are 8 T cell receptor beta chains sequenced from a single sample in a study of cytomegalovirus exposure and HLA in healthy donors. PCR employed 60 Vbeta and 13 Jbeta primers. Some clones are missing from TCRdb's copy, which holds only in-frame ones; the method was immunoSEQ multiplex PCR. The sample shows 150,000 to 200,000 clones, approximately 86% of them seen only once. What was sequenced was PBMCs. The origin of the receptors is a woman younger than 35 in good health and CMV-seronegative.

The chain is built from TRBV6-6 and TRBJ2-7; 7 bases are a match to TRBD1. CDR3 length: 15 residues. Germline CDR1 MNHNY, CDR2 SVGAGI (reference sequence). The V gene end was trimmed by 2 bases and the J gene end by 0 bases; junction bases not matched to a gene: 4. CDR3: CASSYDREGSYEQYF. Written as DNA, the CDR3 is TGTGCCAGCAGTTACGACAGGGAAGGCTCCTACGAGCAGTACTTC.

V usage is TRBV29-1 and J usage is TRBJ1-2; maybe TRBD1 (5 bases). This CDR3 comprises 12 residues. V lost 7 bases and J 8 bases, leaving 17 bases between the germline ends. From germline, CDR1 is SQVTM and CDR2 ANQGSEA. CDR3 sequence: CSAITGLGGYTF. Here the CDR3 DNA reads TGCAGCGCCATCACAGGCCTCGGGGGCTACACCTTC. Filled out from reference TRBV29-1 and TRBJ1-2, the complete variable domain reads SAVISQKPSRDICQRGTSLTIQCQVDSQVTMMFWYRQQPGQSLTLIATANQGSEATYESGFVIDKFPISRPNLTFSTLTVSNMSPEDSSIYLCSAITGLGGYTFGSGTRLTVV.

This chain uses TRBV18 with TRBJ2-6; the D is unclear. The V gene's germline CDR1 is KGHSH and CDR2 LQKENI. The CDR3 is made up of 18 amino acids. The V gene lost 6 bases and the J gene lost 0 bases, with 18 bases spanning the gap. The CDR3, as DNA: TGTGCCAGCTCTGAATACTCGAGGTTGCGCTCTGGGGCCAACGTCCTGACTTTC. As protein: CASSEYSRLRSGANVLTF. Combining the CDR3 with reference TRBV18 and TRBJ2-6 gives the whole variable domain NAGVMQNPRHLVRRRGQEARLRCSPMKGHSHVYWYRQLPEEGLKFMVYLQKENIIDESGMPKERFSAEFPKEGPSILRIQQVVRGDSAAYFCASSEYSRLRSGANVLTFGAGSRLTVL.

The chain couples TRBV30 to TRBJ1-1, with D possibly being TRBD1 (6 bases). V lost 3 bases to trimming and J lost 1 base, with 15 bases between them. Germline V gives CDR1 GTSNPN, CDR2 SVGIG (reference sequence). The CDR3 is made up of 15 amino acids. The CDR3 DNA reads TGTGCCTGGAGCCTAAACAGGGTGGGGAACACTGAAGCTTTCTTT. Translated: CAWSLNRVGNTEAFF.

This chain joins TRBV7-2 and TRBJ2-7, with a tentative D call TRBD1 (6 bases). Looked up from germline, CDR1 is SGHTA and CDR2 is FQGNSA. The CDR3 is 15 residues long. V gave up 5 bases and J gave up 3 bases, with 17 bases separating them. The CDR3 bases are TGTGCCAGCAGCCTCCCGACAGACAGGCTCTACGAGCAGTACTTC. Amino acid sequence: CASSLPTDRLYEQYF.

The rearrangement uses TRBV29-1 and TRBJ2-5; 9 positions match TRBD2. Germline lookup yields CDR1 SQVTM and CDR2 ANQGSEA. Unmatched junction bases numbered 8, after V lost 4 bases and J lost 5 bases. The CDR3 consists of 14 residues. CDR3 region: CSVGGSGRGETQYF. Written as DNA, the CDR3 is TGCAGCGTTGGGGGTAGCGGGAGAGGGGAGACCCAGTACTTC.

The table lists this clone with a count of one. The J gene is TRBJ2-3, the V gene TRBV29-1; D is possibly TRBD1 (5 bases). Germline V CDR1 and CDR2: SQVTM, ANQGSEA. This CDR3 has 16 residues. Trimming stripped 4 bases from V and 5 bases from J, with 22 bases between. The chain's CDR3 is CSVGGRSGSQGDTQYF. The CDR3 region has the DNA TGCAGCGTTGGCGGTCGTTCAGGGTCCCAGGGAGATACGCAGTATTTT.

The chain recombines TRBV7-2 with TRBJ2-2; 8 positions agree with TRBD1. This CDR3 is 14 amino acids long. Germline CDR1 SGHTA, CDR2 FQGNSA. V trimming: 2 bases; J trimming: 7 bases; junction bases outside the gene matches: 3. In DNA, the CDR3 is TGTGCCAGCAGCTTACAGGGGGCTGTCGGGGAGCTGTTTTTT. It yields the protein CASSLQGAVGELFF.